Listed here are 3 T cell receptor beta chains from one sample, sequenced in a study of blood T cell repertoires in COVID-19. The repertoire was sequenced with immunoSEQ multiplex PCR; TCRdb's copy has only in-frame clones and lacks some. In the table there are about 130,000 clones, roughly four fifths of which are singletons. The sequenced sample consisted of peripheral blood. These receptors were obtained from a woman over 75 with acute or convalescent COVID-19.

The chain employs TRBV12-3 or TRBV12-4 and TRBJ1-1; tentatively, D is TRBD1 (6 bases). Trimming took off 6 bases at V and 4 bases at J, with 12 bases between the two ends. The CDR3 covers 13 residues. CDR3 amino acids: CASSPQGITEAFF. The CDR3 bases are TGTGCCAGCAGCCCCCAGGGGATCACTGAAGCTTTCTTT.

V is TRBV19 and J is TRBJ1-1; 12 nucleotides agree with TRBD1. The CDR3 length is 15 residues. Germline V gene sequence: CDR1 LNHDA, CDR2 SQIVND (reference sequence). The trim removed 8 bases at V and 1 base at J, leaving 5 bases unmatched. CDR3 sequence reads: CASEGQGAPNTEAFF. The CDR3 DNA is TGTGCCAGTGAGGGACAGGGGGCCCCGAACACTGAAGCTTTCTTT. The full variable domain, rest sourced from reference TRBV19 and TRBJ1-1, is DGGITQSPKYLFRKEGQNVTLSCEQNLNHDAMYWYRQDPGQGLRLIYYSQIVNDFQKGDIAEGYSVSREKKESFPLTVTSAQKNPTAFYLCASEGQGAPNTEAFFGQGTRLTVV.

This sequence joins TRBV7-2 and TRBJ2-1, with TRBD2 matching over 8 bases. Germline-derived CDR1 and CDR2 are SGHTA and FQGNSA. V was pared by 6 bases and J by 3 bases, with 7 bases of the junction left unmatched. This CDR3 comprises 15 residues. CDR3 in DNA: TGTGCCAGCAGTCCAAGCGGGGGTGACTACAATGAGCAGTTCTTC. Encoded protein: CASSPSGGDYNEQFF.